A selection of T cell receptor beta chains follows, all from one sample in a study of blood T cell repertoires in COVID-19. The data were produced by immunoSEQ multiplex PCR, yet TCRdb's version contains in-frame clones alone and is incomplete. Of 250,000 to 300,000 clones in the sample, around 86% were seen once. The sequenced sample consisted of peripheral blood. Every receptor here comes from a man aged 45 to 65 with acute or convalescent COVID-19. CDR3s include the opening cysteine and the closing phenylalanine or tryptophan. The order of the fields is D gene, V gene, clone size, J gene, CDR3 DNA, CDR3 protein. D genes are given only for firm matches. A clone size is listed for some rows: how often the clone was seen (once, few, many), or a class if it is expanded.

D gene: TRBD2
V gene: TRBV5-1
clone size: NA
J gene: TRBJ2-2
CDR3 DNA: TGCGCCAGCAGCTTTAAGGCTAGCGGGGGAAACGGGGAGCTGTTTTTT
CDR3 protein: CASSFKASGGNGELFF

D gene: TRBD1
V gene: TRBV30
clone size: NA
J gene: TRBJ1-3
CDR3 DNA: TGTGCCTGGAGTGTGGACAGGACCTTCTCTGGAAACACCATATATTTT
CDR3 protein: CAWSVDRTFSGNTIYF

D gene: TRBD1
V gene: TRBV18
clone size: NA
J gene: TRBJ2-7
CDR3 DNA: TGTGCCAGCTCACCTTTCCGGGACAGGGTTTTGGAGCAGTACTTC
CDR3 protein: CASSPFRDRVLEQYF

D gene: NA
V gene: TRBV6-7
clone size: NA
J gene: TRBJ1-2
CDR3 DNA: TGTGCCAGCACCCCAGGGTGGGGGGGGAACTATGGCTACACCTTC
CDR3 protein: CASTPGWGGNYGYTF

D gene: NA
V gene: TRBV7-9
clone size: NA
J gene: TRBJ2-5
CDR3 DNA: TGTGCCAGCAGCCAAGTGTCGCAGGAGACCCAGTACTTC
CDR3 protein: CASSQVSQETQYF

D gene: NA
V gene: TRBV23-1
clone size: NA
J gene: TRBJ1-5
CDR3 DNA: TGCGCCAGCAGTCGCAGGGACAACCCCCAGCCCCAGCATTTT
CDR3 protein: CASSRRDNPQPQHF

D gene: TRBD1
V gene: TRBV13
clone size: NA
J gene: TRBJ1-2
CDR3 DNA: TGTGCCAGCAGCACTTGGACAGGAAGCTATGGCTACACCTTC
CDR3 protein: CASSTWTGSYGYTF

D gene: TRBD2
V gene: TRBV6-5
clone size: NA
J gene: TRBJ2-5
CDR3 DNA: TGTGCCAGCAGGAGGGGAGGGAACAAGGAGACCCAGTACTTC
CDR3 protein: CASRRGGNKETQYF

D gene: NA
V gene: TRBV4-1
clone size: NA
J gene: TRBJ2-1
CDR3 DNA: TGCGCCAGCAGCCAAGGGCGCGTGGGGCCTCCCTACAATGAGCAGTTCTTC
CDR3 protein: CASSQGRVGPPYNEQFF

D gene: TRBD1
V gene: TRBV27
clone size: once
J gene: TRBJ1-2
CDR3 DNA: TGTGCCAGCAGTCCTACAGGGGGCGAGGGCTACACCTTC
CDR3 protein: CASSPTGGEGYTF

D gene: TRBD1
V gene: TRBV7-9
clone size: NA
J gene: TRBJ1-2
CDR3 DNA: TGTGCCAGCAGCAACCGGGACAGCTATGGCTACACCTTC
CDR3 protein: CASSNRDSYGYTF

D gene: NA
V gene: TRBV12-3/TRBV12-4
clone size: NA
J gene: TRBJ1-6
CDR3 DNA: TGTGCCAGCAGTCGAAGCCGCAATTCACCCCTCCACTTT
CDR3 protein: CASSRSRNSPLHF

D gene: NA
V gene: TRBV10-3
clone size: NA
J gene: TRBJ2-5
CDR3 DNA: TGTGCCTCATCGGACAGTCAAGAGACCCAGTACTTC
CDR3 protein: CASSDSQETQYF

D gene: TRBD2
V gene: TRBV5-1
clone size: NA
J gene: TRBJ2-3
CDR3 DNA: TGCGCCAGCAGCTTGGGGGGACTAGCGGAGCAGTATTTT
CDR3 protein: CASSLGGLAEQYF

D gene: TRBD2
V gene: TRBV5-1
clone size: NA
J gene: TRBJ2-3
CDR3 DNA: TGCGCCAGCAGCATAGAACTAGCGGGGGTATTTGATACGCAGTATTTT
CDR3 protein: CASSIELAGVFDTQYF

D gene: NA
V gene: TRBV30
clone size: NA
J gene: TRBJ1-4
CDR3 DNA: TGTGCCTGGACAGGAAGGAATGAAAAACTGTTTTTT
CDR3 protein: CAWTGRNEKLFF

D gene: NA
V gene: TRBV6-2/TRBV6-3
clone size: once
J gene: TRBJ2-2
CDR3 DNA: TGTGCCAGCAGTCCCCTCAGGGTCGCCGGGGAGCTGTTTTTT
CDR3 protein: CASSPLRVAGELFF

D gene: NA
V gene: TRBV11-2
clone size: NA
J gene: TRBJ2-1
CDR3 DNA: TGTGCCAGCAGCTTAGGGGCCGGGGGCAGGGGGTTGGATGAGCAGTTCTTC
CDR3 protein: CASSLGAGGRGLDEQFF

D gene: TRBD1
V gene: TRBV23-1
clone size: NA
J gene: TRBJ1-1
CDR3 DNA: TGCGCCAGCAGTCCCGGGGGACAGGGGCCCGAAGCTTTCTTT
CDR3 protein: CASSPGGQGPEAFF

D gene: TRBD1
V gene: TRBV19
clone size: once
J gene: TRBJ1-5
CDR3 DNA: TGTGCCAGTACCGACCGACAGGGGGCGGGGCAGCCCCAGCATTTT
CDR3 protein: CASTDRQGAGQPQHF

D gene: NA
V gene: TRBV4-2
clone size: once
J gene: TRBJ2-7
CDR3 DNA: TGTGCCAGCAGCCATAAGGGGGATGGGCAGTACTTC
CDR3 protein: CASSHKGDGQYF

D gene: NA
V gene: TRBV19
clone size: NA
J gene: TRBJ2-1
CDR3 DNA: TGTGCCAGTAGTCGGAGGGCAACCTACTCCTACAATGAGCAGTTCTTC
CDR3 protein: CASSRRATYSYNEQFF

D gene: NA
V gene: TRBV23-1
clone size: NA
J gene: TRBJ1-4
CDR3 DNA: TGCGCCAGCAGTCGAGAACTCGTCTTATCCGAGACTAATGAAAAACTGTTTTTT
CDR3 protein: CASSRELVLSETNEKLFF

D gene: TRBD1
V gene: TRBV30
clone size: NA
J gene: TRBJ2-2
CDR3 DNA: TGTGCCTGGAGTGTACAACAGGGGACCGGGGAGCTGTTTTTT
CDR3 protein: CAWSVQQGTGELFF

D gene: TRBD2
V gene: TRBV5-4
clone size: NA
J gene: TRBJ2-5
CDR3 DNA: TGTGCCAGCAGCCGGAAAGGCGGGGGAGAGACCCAGTACTTC
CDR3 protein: CASSRKGGGETQYF

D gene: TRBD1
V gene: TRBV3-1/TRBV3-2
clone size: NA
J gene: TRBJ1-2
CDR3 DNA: TGTGCCAGCAGCTTGGGACAGGGAGCCGCTGGCTACACCTTC
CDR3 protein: CASSLGQGAAGYTF

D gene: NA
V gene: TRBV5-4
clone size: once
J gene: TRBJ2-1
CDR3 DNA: TGTGCCAGCAGCGCCCGTGGCGGTGGAAGCTCCTACAATGAGCAGTTCTTC
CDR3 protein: CASSARGGGSSYNEQFF

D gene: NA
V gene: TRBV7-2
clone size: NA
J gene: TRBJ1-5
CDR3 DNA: TGTGCCAGCAGCTTAATGGGCCAGCCCCAGCATTTT
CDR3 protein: CASSLMGQPQHF

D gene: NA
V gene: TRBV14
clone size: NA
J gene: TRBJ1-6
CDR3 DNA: TGTGCCAGCAGCCCGGGGCGGAGGGTAGGGAATTCACCCCTCCACTTT
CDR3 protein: CASSPGRRVGNSPLHF

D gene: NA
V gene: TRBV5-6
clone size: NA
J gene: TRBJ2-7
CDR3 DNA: TGTGCCAGCGGAATACGACAGTTCTACGAGCAGTACTTC
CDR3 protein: CASGIRQFYEQYF

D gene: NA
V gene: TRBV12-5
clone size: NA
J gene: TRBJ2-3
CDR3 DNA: TGTGCTAGTGCCCAGGACACCAGCACAGATACGCAGTATTTT
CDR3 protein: CASAQDTSTDTQYF

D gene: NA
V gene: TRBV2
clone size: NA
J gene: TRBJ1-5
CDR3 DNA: TGTGCCAGCATGGGGGGAACAAGTCAGCCCCAGCATTTT
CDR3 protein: CASMGGTSQPQHF

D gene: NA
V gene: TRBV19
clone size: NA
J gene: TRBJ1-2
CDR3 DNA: TGTGCCAGTAGTATTTTGGGTCGGGGGGCCTATGGCTACACCTTC
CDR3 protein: CASSILGRGAYGYTF

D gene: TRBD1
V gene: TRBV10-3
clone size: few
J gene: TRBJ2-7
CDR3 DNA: TGTGCCATCAAAGAAGGACAGGGGGAGCACGAGCAGTACTTC
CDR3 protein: CAIKEGQGEHEQYF

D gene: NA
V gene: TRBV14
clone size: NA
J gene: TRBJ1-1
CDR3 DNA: TGTGCCAGCAGGCTACATGAAGCGGGGCGCGAATGGCACACTGAAGCTTTCTTT
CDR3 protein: CASRLHEAGREWHTEAFF

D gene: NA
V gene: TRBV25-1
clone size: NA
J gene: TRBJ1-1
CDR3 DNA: TGTGCCAGCAGTGCAGCCGGAGCCCTCACTGAAGCTTTCTTT
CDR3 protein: CASSAAGALTEAFF

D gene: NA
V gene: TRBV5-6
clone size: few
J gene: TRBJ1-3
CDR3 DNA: TGTGCCAGCAGGGAAACAGGTTTTGGAAACACCATATATTTT
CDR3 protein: CASRETGFGNTIYF

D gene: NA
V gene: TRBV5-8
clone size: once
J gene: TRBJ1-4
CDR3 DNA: TGTGCCAGCAGCTTGGATTTGTCCCCTCAAAAACTGTTTTTT
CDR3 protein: CASSLDLSPQKLFF

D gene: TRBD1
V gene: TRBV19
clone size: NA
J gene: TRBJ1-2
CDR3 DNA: TGTGCCAGTAGTATGGGGCAGGGACAGTCCTATGGCTACACCTTC
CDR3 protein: CASSMGQGQSYGYTF

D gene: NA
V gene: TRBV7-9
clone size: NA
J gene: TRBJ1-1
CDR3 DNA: TGTGCCAGCAGCTTACCCTTGAACACTGAAGCTTTCTTT
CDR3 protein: CASSLPLNTEAFF

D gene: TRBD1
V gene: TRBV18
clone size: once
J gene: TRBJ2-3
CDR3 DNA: TGTGCCAGCTCGACAGGGGGCACAGATACGCAGTATTTT
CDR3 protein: CASSTGGTDTQYF

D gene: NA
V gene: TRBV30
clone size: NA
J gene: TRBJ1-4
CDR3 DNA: TGTGCCTGGAGTCCCATAGGGGGACCTAATGAAAAACTGTTTTTT
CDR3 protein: CAWSPIGGPNEKLFF

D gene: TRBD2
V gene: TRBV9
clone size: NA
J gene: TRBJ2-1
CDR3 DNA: TGTGCCAGCAGCGAGCGGGACTACCACAATGAGCAGTTCTTC
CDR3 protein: CASSERDYHNEQFF

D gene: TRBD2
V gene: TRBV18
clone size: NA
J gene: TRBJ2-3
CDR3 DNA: TGTGCCAGCTCCCAGGGACTAGCGGGGGAGCATACGCAGTATTTT
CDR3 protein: CASSQGLAGEHTQYF

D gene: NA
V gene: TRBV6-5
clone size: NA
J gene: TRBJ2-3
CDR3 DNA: TGTGCCAGCAGTAAGGGCGGGTTTAGCACAGATACGCAGTATTTT
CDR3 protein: CASSKGGFSTDTQYF

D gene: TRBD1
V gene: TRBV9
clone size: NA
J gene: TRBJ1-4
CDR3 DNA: TGTGCCAGCAGCCCCGGGACAGGGGGCTTTCCTCGGGAAAAACTGTTTTTT
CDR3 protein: CASSPGTGGFPREKLFF

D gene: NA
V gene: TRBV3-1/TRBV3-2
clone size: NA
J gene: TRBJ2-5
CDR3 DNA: TGTGCCAGCAGCCAAGATAGAGGCACCGGACAAGAGACCCAGTACTTC
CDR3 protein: CASSQDRGTGQETQYF

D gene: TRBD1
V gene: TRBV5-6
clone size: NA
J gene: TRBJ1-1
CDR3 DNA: TGTGCCAGCAGCTTGAAGGGGGCGGCTGAAGCTTTCTTT
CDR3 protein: CASSLKGAAEAFF

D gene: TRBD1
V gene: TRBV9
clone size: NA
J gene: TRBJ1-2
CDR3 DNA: TGTGCCAGCGGGGACAGGGGACAGGATGGCTACACCTTC
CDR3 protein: CASGDRGQDGYTF

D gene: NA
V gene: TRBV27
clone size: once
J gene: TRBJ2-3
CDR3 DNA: TGTGCCAGCAGTTACGGACTTACAGATACGCAGTATTTT
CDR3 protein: CASSYGLTDTQYF

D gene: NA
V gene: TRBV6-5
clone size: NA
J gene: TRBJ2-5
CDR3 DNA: TGTGCCAGCAGTTACTCGAGGCCTACAAACCAAGAGACCCAGTACTTC
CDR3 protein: CASSYSRPTNQETQYF

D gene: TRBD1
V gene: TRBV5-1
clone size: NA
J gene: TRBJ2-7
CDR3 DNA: TGCGCCAGCAGCCCTGGGACAGGGGAGCAGTACTTC
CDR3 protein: CASSPGTGEQYF

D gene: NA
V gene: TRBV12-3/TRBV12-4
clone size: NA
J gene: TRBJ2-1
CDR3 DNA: TGTGCCAGCAGTTTACGGGATGAGCAGTTCTTC
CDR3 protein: CASSLRDEQFF